These 21 T cell receptor beta chains came from one sample sequenced in a study of early T cells in non-severe SARS-CoV-2 infection. TCRdb reanalysed the 5' RACE reads using MiXCR and keeps one entry per CDR3 protein. This table holds about 59,000 distinct CDR3 sequences, about 13% found once. Specimen: whole blood, collected at baseline. Receptors were obtained from an adult who was a healthcare worker with PCR-confirmed SARS-CoV-2 infection or an uninfected control (not recorded which).

V gene TRBV2 combines with J gene TRBJ2-3, with D tentatively TRBD2 (5 bases). The CDR3 has 13 amino acids. V was shortened by 10 bases and J by 1 base, with 12 bases between the two germline ends. Germline assignment: CDR1 SNHLY and CDR2 FYNNEI. Here the CDR3 reads CATARDGTDTQYF. The CDR3 nucleotides are TGTGCCACGGCTCGGGATGGCACAGATACGCAGTATTTT.

V and J are TRBV3-1 and TRBJ2-1, with TRBD1 identical over 7 bases. The V gene end was trimmed by 4 bases and the J gene end by 9 bases; junction bases not matched to a gene: 12. The germline CDR1 and CDR2 sequences are LGHDT and YNNKEL (reference sequence). This CDR3 contains 15 residues. CDR3 nucleotide sequence: TGTGCCAGCAGCCCTTGGGAAGGGGGCCCGGGTGAGCAGTTCTTC. Amino acids: CASSPWEGGPGEQFF.

This clonotype was detected a few times. The CDR3 protein is CASSPHSDTQYF. In DNA form, the CDR3 reads TGTGCCAGCAGCCCCCACTCGGATACGCAGTATTTT. The genes are TRBV5-6 and TRBJ2-3, with D uncertain. Germline V gene sequence: CDR1 SGHDT, CDR2 YYEEEE. The CDR3 contains 12 residues. Deletions cut 4 bases from V and 6 bases from J, with 9 bases between.

A few counts support this clonotype. This chain uses TRBV7-6 with TRBJ2-2; D is uncertain. V lost 4 bases, J lost 1 base, and 10 bases lay in between. This CDR3 has 15 residues. From germline, CDR1 is SGHVS and CDR2 FNYEAQ. The CDR3 loop is CASSSRTVNTGELFF. CDR3 sequence (DNA): TGTGCCAGCAGCTCACGGACGGTGAACACCGGGGAGCTGTTTTTT.

This clonotype was seen at least ten times. The chain combines TRBV18 with TRBJ2-4; D is possibly TRBD1 (6 bases). The V and J ends lost 3 bases and 6 bases respectively, with 21 bases between them. The V gene's germline CDR1 is KGHSH and CDR2 LQKENI. This CDR3 is built from 17 residues. The CDR3 here is CASSPRRDGTGRNIQYF. CDR3 bases: TGTGCCAGCTCACCTCGCCGGGACGGAACAGGGCGAAACATTCAGTACTTC.

A few counts support this clonotype. The chain couples TRBV9 to TRBJ2-7; 13 positions agree with TRBD2. Germline V gene data show CDR1 as SGDLS and CDR2 as YYNGEE. The CDR3 length is 15 residues. The J segment lost 7 bases and the V segment lost 2 bases, leaving 6 bases of the junction unmatched. In DNA form, the CDR3 reads TGTGCCAGCAGCGTGGGGACTAGCGGGACCGGGGAGCAGTACTTC. This translates into CASSVGTSGTGEQYF.

The V and J genes are TRBV6-5 and TRBJ2-4, with TRBD2 identical over 7 bases. CDR3 length: 13 residues. Germline CDR1 MNHEY, CDR2 SVGAGI. V trimming: 5 bases; J trimming: 7 bases; junction bases outside the gene matches: 5. CDR3 amino acids: CASSGPGGNIQYF. DNA for the CDR3: TGTGCCAGCAGTGGTCCCGGGGGGAACATTCAGTACTTC.

This clonotype was detected many times. As DNA, the CDR3 is TGCAGCGTTGGGGCAGGGATTTATGACACTGAAGCTTTCTTT. Translation: CSVGAGIYDTEAFF. The chain joins TRBV29-1 to TRBJ1-1, with D possibly TRBD1 on 5 matching bases. Trimming removed 4 bases at V and 3 bases at J, with 15 bases between. The CDR3 covers 14 residues. CDR1 and CDR2 (germline): SQVTM, ANQGSEA.

This clonotype was observed a handful of times. The chain combines TRBV5-8 with TRBJ2-4, with 10 bases that match TRBD2. J lost 2 bases, V lost 9 bases, and 8 bases had no gene match. This CDR3 contains 15 residues. CDR1 and CDR2 (germline): SGHTS, YDEGEE. CDR3 DNA: TGTGCCACCACCGGGACTAGCGCGACCAAAAACATTCAGTACTTC. This translates into CATTGTSATKNIQYF.

In this sample, this clonotype turned up a few times. This chain links TRBV7-9 with TRBJ1-6, with D uncertain. CDR3 length equals 14 residues. V was trimmed by 6 bases and J by 4 bases, leaving 10 bases between them. Germline assignment: CDR1 SEHNR and CDR2 FQNEAQ (reference sequence). CDR3 amino acids: CASSSDPYNSPLHF. Here the CDR3 DNA reads TGTGCCAGCAGTTCGGACCCATATAATTCACCCCTCCACTTT.

This chain joins TRBV30 and TRBJ1-6; no firm D call. The CDR3 has 14 residues. CDR1 is GTSNPN, CDR2 SVGIG, per germline (reference sequence). Between the trimmed V and J ends, which lost 4 bases and 0 bases, there was a span of 7 bases. The CDR3 is CAWMRGSYNSPLHF. The CDR3 bases are TGTGCCTGGATGCGGGGCTCCTATAATTCACCCCTCCACTTT.

This clonotype showed up just a few times. The genes are TRBV3-2 and TRBJ1-2; the table's D call, TRBD1, has no DNA check behind it. TRBV3-2 is flagged as a pseudogene. This CDR3 comprises 14 residues. The CDR3 region is CASSLRGGNYGYTF. The CDR3 DNA reads as TGTGCCAGCAGCCTAAGAGGGGGAAACTATGGCTACACCTTC.

The sample holds one count of this clonotype. The chain is built from TRBV20-1 and TRBJ1-4; weak D call: TRBD1 (5 bases). This CDR3 has 17 residues. The V gene lost 5 bases and the J gene lost 5 bases, with 24 bases spanning the gap. The V gene's germline CDR1 is DFQATT and CDR2 SNEGSKA (reference sequence). The CDR3 spells CSALGAFRGRRNEKLFF. The CDR3 DNA is TGCAGTGCTCTAGGGGCCTTCCGGGGACGGAGAAATGAAAAACTGTTTTTT.

This chain joins TRBV5-1 and TRBJ2-7; 7 bases match TRBD1. The germline V gene has CDR1 SGHRS and CDR2 YFSETQ. The CDR3 sequence is 15 residues long. The V and J ends lost 0 bases and 2 bases, in that order; junction bases with no gene match: 5. The CDR3 DNA reads as TGCGCCAGCAGCTTGGACGGGACAGCGACCTACGAGCAGTACTTC. This codes for CASSLDGTATYEQYF.

This clonotype turned up a few times. The chain combines TRBV12-3 or TRBV12-4 with TRBJ1-5; D may be TRBD1 (5 bases). With 3 bases removed from V and 7 bases from J, the gap between germline ends came to 13 bases. The CDR3 contains 14 residues. CDR3 amino acids: CASSFRQGAQPQHF. The DNA of the CDR3 is TGTGCCAGCAGTTTTCGCCAGGGAGCACAGCCCCAGCATTTT.

This clonotype was observed a few times. V usage is TRBV12-3 or TRBV12-4 and J usage is TRBJ2-7, with 9 bases matching TRBD1. This CDR3 contains 13 residues. V gave up 5 bases and J gave up 3 bases; unmatched junction bases: 2. DNA for the CDR3: TGTGCCAGCAGTCCGGGACAGGGCTACGAGCAGTACTTC. It yields the protein CASSPGQGYEQYF.

V is TRBV10-3 and J is TRBJ1-1; possibly TRBD1 for D (6 bases). CDR1 ENHRY and CDR2 SYGVKD come from the germline V gene. The CDR3 has 15 amino acids. V dropped 10 bases and J dropped 1 base, with 19 bases sitting between them. The CDR3 protein is CATSDETGPNTEAFF. As DNA, the CDR3 is TGTGCCACTTCAGACGAGACAGGACCGAACACTGAAGCTTTCTTT.

This clonotype was counted at least ten times. This chain links TRBV3-1 with TRBJ2-3; D possibly corresponds to TRBD1 (7 bases). The V gene's germline CDR1 is LGHDT and CDR2 YNNKEL (reference sequence). The CDR3 runs 14 residues. Between the trimmed V and J ends, which lost 1 base and 5 bases, there was a span of 10 bases. The CDR3 coding sequence is TGTGCCAGCAGCCAAGGACAGGGACTAGATACGCAGTATTTT. It codes for CASSQGQGLDTQYF.

The chain couples TRBV4-3 to TRBJ2-1, with 10 bases lining up with TRBD1. The germline V gene encodes CDR1 LGHNA and CDR2 YSLEER. The CDR3 sequence is 14 residues long. With 1 base clipped from V and 8 bases from J, the junction kept 2 bases outside the gene matches. CDR3 sequence (DNA): TGCGCCAGCAGCCAAGGAGGGACAGGGGATGAGCAGTTCTTC. Amino acids: CASSQGGTGDEQFF.

This clonotype was counted only a few times. The rearrangement joins TRBV5-1 to TRBJ2-7, with D hard to call. Trimming removed 3 bases from V and 5 bases from J, with 15 bases in between. This CDR3 is built from 14 residues. CDR1 SGHRS and CDR2 YFSETQ come from the germline V gene. The CDR3 region has the DNA TGCGCCAGCAGCTCGTCCGGGTTCCATCACGAGCAGTACTTC. Its translation: CASSSSGFHHEQYF. Based on the CDR3 plus reference TRBV5-1 and TRBJ2-7, the full variable domain is KAGVTQTPRYLIKTRGQQVTLSCSPISGHRSVSWYQQTPGQGLQFLFEYFSETQRNKGNFPGRFSGRQFSNSRSEMNVSTLELGDSALYLCASSSSGFHHEQYFGPGTRLTVT.

This clonotype was recorded at least ten times. The rearrangement joins TRBV5-6 to TRBJ1-4; D possibly corresponds to TRBD1 (6 bases). Per germline, CDR1 SGHDT and CDR2 YYEEEE. V gave up 1 base and J gave up 7 bases, with 14 bases separating them. The CDR3 extends over 15 amino acids. CDR3 nucleotides: TGTGCCAGCAGCTTGTTCGGGGGGCCGGGTGAAAAACTGTTTTTT. Its protein product is CASSLFGGPGEKLFF. The complete variable domain, with remaining parts taken from reference TRBV5-6 and TRBJ1-4, reads DAGVTQSPTHLIKTRGQQVTLRCSPKSGHDTVSWYQQALGQGPQFIFQYYEEEERQRGNFPDRFSGHQFPNYSSELNVNALLLGDSALYLCASSLFGGPGEKLFFGSGTQLSVL.